What follows is one T cell receptor (beta chain) and its context. Its cognate antigen is unknown. This sample was taken from a study of CD4 T cells in relation to SARS-CoV-2 and coronaviruses. Across the whole study: Shared crossreactive spike epitopes were mapped to their HLA restriction.

Method: immunoSEQ multiplex PCR; TCRdb's copy keeps in-frame clones and lacks some. This table holds 37,000 or so clones, around 85% found once. Notes on the study in general: Monoreactive clones expanded significantly more to SARS-CoV-2 than crossreactive clones did. Culture-expanded clones reflect memory recall rather than primary priming during culture. In roughly two thirds of donors, memory CD4+ clonotypes crossrecognized SARS-CoV-2 and at least one common cold coronavirus spike.

V was trimmed by 8 bases and J by 10 bases, leaving 12 bases between them. The CDR3 contains 12 residues. Germline lookup yields CDR1 LNHNV and CDR2 YYDKDF (reference sequence). The sequenced sample consisted of memory CD4+ T cells from PBMCs. V gene TRBV15 combines with J gene TRBJ1-6, with unresolved D. The TCR comes from an adult with COVID-19. CDR3 region: CATRVGVSPLHF. For the CDR3, the DNA is TGTGCCACCCGTGTGGGAGTCTCACCCCTCCACTTT. The full variable domain, with the rest looked up from reference TRBV15 and TRBJ1-6, is DAMVIQNPRYQVTQFGKPVTLSCSQTLNHNVMYWYQQKSSQAPKLLFHYYDKDFNNEADTPDNFQSRRPNTSFCFLDIRSPGLGDTAMYLCATRVGVSPLHFGNGTRLTVT.